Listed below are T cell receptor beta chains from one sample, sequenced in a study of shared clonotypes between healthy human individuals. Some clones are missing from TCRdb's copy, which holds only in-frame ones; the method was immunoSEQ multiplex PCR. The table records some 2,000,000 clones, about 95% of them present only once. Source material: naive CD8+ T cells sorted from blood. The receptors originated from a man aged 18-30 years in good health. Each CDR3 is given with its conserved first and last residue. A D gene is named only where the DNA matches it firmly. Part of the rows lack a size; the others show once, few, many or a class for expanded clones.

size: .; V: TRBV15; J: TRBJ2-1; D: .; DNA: TGTGCCACCAGCAGAGGTACCCAGCCGCCAGAATACAATGAGCAGTTCTTC; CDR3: CATSRGTQPPEYNEQFF
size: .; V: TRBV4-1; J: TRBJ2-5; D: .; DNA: TGCGCCAGCAGCCAAGAAACTTTTGAAGGGACCCAGTACTTC; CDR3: CASSQETFEGTQYF
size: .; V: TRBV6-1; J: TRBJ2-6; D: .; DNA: TGTGCCAGCAGTGATACTTTTGGGGCCAACGTCCTGACTTTC; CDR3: CASSDTFGANVLTF
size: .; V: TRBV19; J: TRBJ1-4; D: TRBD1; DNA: TGTGCCAGTAGTATCACAGGGGCGACAACTAATGAAAAACTGTTTTTT; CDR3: CASSITGATTNEKLFF
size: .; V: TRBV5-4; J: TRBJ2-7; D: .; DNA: TGTGCCAGCAGCTCCCCGGGACGGGACTACGAGCAGTACTTC; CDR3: CASSSPGRDYEQYF
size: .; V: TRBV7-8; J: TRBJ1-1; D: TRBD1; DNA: TGTGCCAGCAGCCCTTCGACAGGGCCATTACCTGAAGCTTTCTTT; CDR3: CASSPSTGPLPEAFF
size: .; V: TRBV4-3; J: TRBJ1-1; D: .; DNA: TGCGCCAGCAGCCAAGATCGTGGGGGGGACGGGGAAGCTTTCTTT; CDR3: CASSQDRGGDGEAFF
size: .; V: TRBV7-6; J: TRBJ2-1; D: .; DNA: TGTGCCAGCAGCTTAGGATTGGATGAGCAGTTCTTC; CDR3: CASSLGLDEQFF
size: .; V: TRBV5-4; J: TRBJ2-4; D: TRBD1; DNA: TGTGCCAGCAGCCCGGGACAGGAAAAAAACATTCAGTACTTC; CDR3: CASSPGQEKNIQYF
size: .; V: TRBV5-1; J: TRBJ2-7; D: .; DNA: TGCGCCAGCAGCTACGACGTGTCCTACGAGCAGTACTTC; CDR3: CASSYDVSYEQYF
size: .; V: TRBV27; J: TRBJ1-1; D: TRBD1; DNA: TGTGCCACCCGCCGCAGGGGGGGGGACACTGAAGCTTTCTTT; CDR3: CATRRRGGDTEAFF
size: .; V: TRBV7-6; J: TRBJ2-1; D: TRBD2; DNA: TGTGCCAGCAGCTTGGCGGGAGGCTACAATGAGCAGTTCTTC; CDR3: CASSLAGGYNEQFF
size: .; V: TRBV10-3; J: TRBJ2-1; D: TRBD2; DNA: TGTGCCACCGCTACTGGGACTACCGACAATGAGCAGTTCTTC; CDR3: CATATGTTDNEQFF
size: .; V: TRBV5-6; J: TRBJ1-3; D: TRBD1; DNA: TGTGCCAGCAGCGTAGACAGGGAAATCGCTGGAAACACCATATATTTT; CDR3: CASSVDREIAGNTIYF
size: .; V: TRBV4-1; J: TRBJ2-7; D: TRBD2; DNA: TGCGCCAGCAGTCGACTAGCGTCTGGCTCCTACGAGCAGTACTTC; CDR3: CASSRLASGSYEQYF
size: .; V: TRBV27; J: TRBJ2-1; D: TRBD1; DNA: TGTGCCAGCAGTTCCCTTGGGACAGGGGTCAATGAGCAGTTCTTC; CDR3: CASSSLGTGVNEQFF
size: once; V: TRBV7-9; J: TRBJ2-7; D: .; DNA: TGTGCCAGCAGCTCAAACTCAGGCCCTCTCTACTCCTACGAGCAGTACTTC; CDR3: CASSSNSGPLYSYEQYF
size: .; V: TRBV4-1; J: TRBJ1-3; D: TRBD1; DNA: TGCGCCAGCAGCCAAGATCTCGGGACAGGGGGCATCTCCATATATTTT; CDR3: CASSQDLGTGGISIYF
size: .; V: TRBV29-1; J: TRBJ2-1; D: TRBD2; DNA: TGCAGCGTTTCCGGACTAGCGGAGGAAATATACAATGAGCAGTTCTTC; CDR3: CSVSGLAEEIYNEQFF
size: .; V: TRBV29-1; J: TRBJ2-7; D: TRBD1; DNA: TGCAGCGTTGTCACAGGGGGCTGGTACGAGCAGTACTTC; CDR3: CSVVTGGWYEQYF
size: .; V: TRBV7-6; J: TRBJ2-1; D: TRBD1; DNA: TGTGCCAGCAGCTTAAGTGGGACAGGAAACAATGAGCAGTTCTTC; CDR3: CASSLSGTGNNEQFF
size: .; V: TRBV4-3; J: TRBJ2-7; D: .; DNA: TGCGCCAGCAGCCAAGAAATCCAGGGCTACGAGCAGTACTTC; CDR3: CASSQEIQGYEQYF